This TCR beta chain was documented in a study of early stage breast cancer tumors. Repertoires were generated with immunoSEQ multiplex PCR, while TCRdb's copy carries only in-frame clones and drops some. The sample holds about 72,000 clones, around four fifths seen once. The V gene's germline CDR1 is MNHEY and CDR2 SVGAGI. V was trimmed by 4 bases and J by 3 bases, leaving 13 bases between them. This CDR3 is 14 amino acids long. V is TRBV6-5 and J is TRBJ2-7; tentatively, D is TRBD2 (5 bases). Sequenced sample: blood. This TCR came from a person aged 55 to 70 with breast cancer. The CDR3 DNA follows: TGTGCCAGCAGTTCCGCCACTAGAATCTACGAGCAGTACTTC. Amino acid sequence: CASSSATRIYEQYF.